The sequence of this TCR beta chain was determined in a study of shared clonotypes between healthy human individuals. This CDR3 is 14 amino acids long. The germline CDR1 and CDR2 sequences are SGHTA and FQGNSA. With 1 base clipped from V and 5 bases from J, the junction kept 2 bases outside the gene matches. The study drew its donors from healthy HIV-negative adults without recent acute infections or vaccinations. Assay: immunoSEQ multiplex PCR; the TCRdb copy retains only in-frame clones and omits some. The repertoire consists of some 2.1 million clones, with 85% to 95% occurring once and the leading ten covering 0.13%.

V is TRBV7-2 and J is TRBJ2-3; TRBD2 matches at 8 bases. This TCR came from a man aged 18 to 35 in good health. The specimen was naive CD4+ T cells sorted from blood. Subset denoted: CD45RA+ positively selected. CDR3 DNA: TGTGCCAGCAGCTTAGGGACTAGCCGAGATACGCAGTATTTT. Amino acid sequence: CASSLGTSRDTQYF. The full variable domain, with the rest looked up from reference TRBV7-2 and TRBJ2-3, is GAGVSQSPSNKVTEKGKDVELRCDPISGHTALYWYRQSLGQGLEFLIYFQGNSAPDKSGLPSDRFSAERTGGSVSTLTIQRTQQEDSAVYLCASSLGTSRDTQYFGPGTRLTVL.